This T cell receptor beta chain was identified in a study of blood T cell repertoires in COVID-19 (dated by TCRdb to about 2020). Looking at the study overall: Samples from collaborators originated in the United States, Italy and Spain and spanned both the acute and convalescent phases of COVID-19. Where HLA class I and class II types were available, the types were taken from metadata supplied by the sample provider, not from assay-based typing. Samples came from the ongoing ImmuneRACE study (first 160 participants) plus 1,254 subjects from 6 global collaborators. Subjects who had been exposed to COVID-19, were actively infected with it, or had recovered from it provided the deeply sampled blood TCRbeta repertoires that made up the dataset. A freely available public database, intended as a resource for researchers studying the immune response to SARS-CoV-2, is where the repertoires were released. A de-identified subject ID, COVID-19 status, age in years and sex were almost always included in the sample metadata. The prospective study material was composed of cDNA or gDNA derived from T cells, B-cell-depleted T cells, or PBMCs. Broad study findings and their caveats: Clinical and demographic metadata were provided uncurated, with the amount varying by source and participant.

The collaborating institutions used their own protocols to collect whole blood in K2EDTA tubes. For TCRbeta analysis, collaborator samples were shipped as frozen whole blood, as isolated PBMCs, or as DNA extracted from either sample type. TCRbeta CDR3 regions were amplified from genomic DNA using the immunoSEQ Assay, a bias-controlled multiplex PCR. Per the authors' processing: Within the assay, amplification of reference gene primers was used to estimate how many nucleated cells each sample contained. Sequence reads were collapsed and filtered to measure the absolute abundance of every unique TCRbeta CDR3 rearrangement. For each sample, productive Simpson clonality was calculated as the square root of Simpson's diversity index across productive rearrangements. TCRdb holds this immuneACCESS table with in-frame rearrangements only. Some clones are missing; in checked studies, unresolved V genes explain under half, and the rest has no known cause. V, J and clone size derive from that table, while D and trimming were established from the DNA sequence. Present in this sample are tens of thousands of clones, approximately 88% of which were seen just once. Jointly, the top ten make up about 3% of the sample.

CDR1 is given as SEHNR and CDR2 as FQNEAQ, both from the germline V gene (reference sequence). Including the terminal cysteine and phenylalanine, the CDR3 comprises 17 residues. Only the CDR3 part of the read is kept: 51 bases, read in frame from the first base. The V end gives up 5 bases and the J end 1 base, leaving 9 bases in the junction not matched to a gene. Note on this clone: The antigen this receptor binds is unknown. Base qualities are not provided; no much larger clone lies one nucleotide away.

The chain is encoded by TRBV7-9 joined to TRBJ2-5; the central 11 bases match TRBD2. The TCR originated in a human donor in a cohort sampled during active COVID-19. Sequenced: peripheral blood. The sequence in DNA is TGTGCCAGCAGCCGGTTTTCCGGGACTAGCGGCCAAGAGACCCAGTACTTC. It specifies CASSRFSGTSGQETQYF.